The 27 T cell receptor beta chains below come from one sample, sequenced in a study of shared clonotypes between healthy human individuals. TCRdb keeps only in-frame clones here, not all; method: immunoSEQ multiplex PCR. The profile shows about 1.4 million clones, roughly 96% of them singletons. Sequencing used naive CD4+ T cells sorted from blood. Stated subset: CD45RA+ positively selected. These receptors were taken from a man aged 25-45 years in good health.

V is TRBV19 and J is TRBJ2-7; D is tentatively TRBD1 or TRBD2 (5 bases each). The CDR3 extends over 11 amino acids. Germline V gene sequence: CDR1 LNHDA, CDR2 SQIVND (reference sequence). V lost 3 bases and J 13 bases, leaving 13 bases between the germline ends. CDR3 protein: CASSMPRDHYF. The CDR3 DNA reads as TGTGCCAGTAGTATGCCCCGGGACCACTACTTC.

The rearrangement links TRBV28 to TRBJ1-1; 10 bases fit TRBD1. The trim removed 7 bases at V and 7 bases at J, leaving 3 bases unmatched. CDR1 MDHEN and CDR2 SYDVKM come from the germline V gene. CDR3 length: 12 residues. This CDR3 reads CASTGQGSEAFF. CDR3 sequence (DNA): TGTGCCAGCACGGGACAGGGGAGTGAAGCTTTCTTT.

Comment on this clone: Other DNA sequences of this sample code for an identical CDR3. The chain couples TRBV28 to TRBJ1-1, with TRBD1 identical over 7 bases. The CDR3 totals 15 residues. V was clipped by 4 bases and J by 1 base; unmatched bases: 6. The germline gives CDR1 MDHEN, CDR2 SYDVKM. CDR3 protein: CASSSPGTENTEAFF. As DNA, the CDR3 is TGTGCCAGCAGTTCCCCCGGGACAGAGAACACTGAAGCTTTCTTT.

This chain connects TRBV5-4 to TRBJ1-4; D gene ambiguous. V was clipped by 4 bases and J by 0 bases, with 13 bases between them. The CDR3 consists of 16 residues. Looked up from germline, CDR1 is SGHNT and CDR2 is YYREEE (reference sequence). The CDR3 DNA follows: TGTGCCAGCAGCCCCACTCGTCAAGCAACTAATGAAAAACTGTTTTTT. Protein product: CASSPTRQATNEKLFF.

The chain has TRBV14 and TRBJ1-2; 7 bases line up with TRBD1. Germline V CDR1 and CDR2: SGHDN, FVKESK. CDR3 length: 13 amino acids. Trimming cost V 5 bases and J 9 bases; bases outside gene matches: 9. CDR3 DNA sequence: TGTGCCAGCAGCAGGAGCTCACAGGGGAGCTACACCTTC. Translating it yields CASSRSSQGSYTF.

The V and J genes are TRBV7-2 and TRBJ2-2; 7 bases map to TRBD2. CDR1 SGHTA and CDR2 FQGNSA come from the germline V gene. Unmatched junction bases numbered 5, after V lost 3 bases and J lost 1 base. The length of the CDR3 is 16 residues. The CDR3 spells CASSLLSGRNTGELFF. The CDR3 coding sequence is TGTGCCAGCAGCTTGCTTAGCGGGCGGAACACCGGGGAGCTGTTTTTT.

This chain joins TRBV7-2 and TRBJ2-1, with D perhaps assigned TRBD1 or TRBD2 (5 bases each). The germline V gene has CDR1 SGHTA and CDR2 FQGNSA. This CDR3 is 15 amino acids long. V lost 1 base, J lost 7 bases, and 14 bases lay in between. The CDR3 DNA reads TGTGCCAGCAGCTTAGAGTTAGCGACAGTGAATGAGCAGTTCTTC. Amino acid sequence: CASSLELATVNEQFF.

The rearrangement links TRBV28 to TRBJ1-2; D ambiguous. The length of the CDR3 is 15 residues. Germline V gives CDR1 MDHEN, CDR2 SYDVKM. V lost 1 base and J lost 8, with 17 bases in between. For the CDR3, the DNA is TGTGCCAGCAGTTTATACGACTTCAGGTTGGAAGGCTACACCTTC. This translates into CASSLYDFRLEGYTF.

J is TRBJ1-3 and V is TRBV5-1; TRBD1 might be the D (5 bases). V lost 4 bases and J lost 0, with 17 bases in between. The CDR3 contains 17 residues. Germline CDR1 SGHRS, CDR2 YFSETQ. CDR3 amino acids: CASSPKVGQSSGNTIYF. CDR3 nucleotide sequence: TGCGCCAGCAGCCCCAAGGTGGGGCAGAGCTCTGGAAACACCATATATTTT.

The genes are TRBV18 and TRBJ1-1, with 7 bases that match TRBD1. The CDR3 loop spans 13 amino acids. Per the germline V gene, CDR1 is KGHSH and CDR2 is LQKENI. The V segment lost 6 bases and the J segment 3 bases; nucleotides outside the gene matches: 4. Here the CDR3 reads CASSAGQHTEAFF. CDR3 sequence (DNA): TGTGCCAGCTCGGCGGGACAGCACACTGAAGCTTTCTTT.

This chain connects TRBV5-1 to TRBJ2-3, with TRBD2 matching over 13 bases. This CDR3 has 18 residues. In germline, CDR1 is SGHRS, CDR2 YFSETQ. The ends lost 4 bases at V and 2 bases at J; junction bases unmatched: 10. The CDR3 reads CASSRGGTSGKITDTQYF. For the CDR3, the DNA is TGCGCCAGCAGCCGGGGCGGGACTAGCGGGAAAATCACAGATACGCAGTATTTT.

The chain links TRBV4-2 to TRBJ2-4; 7 bases align to TRBD1. The length of the CDR3 is 13 residues. The ends lost 5 bases at V and 5 bases at J; junction bases unmatched: 3. Germline CDR1 reads LGHNA; CDR2 reads YNFKEQ. CDR3 nucleotides: TGTGCCAGCAGCGACAGGGATGAAAACATTCAGTACTTC. Translated: CASSDRDENIQYF.

The gene calls are TRBV5-4 and TRBJ2-3; 10 bases map to TRBD2. Germline loops: CDR1 SGHNT, CDR2 YYREEE (reference sequence). V lost 4 bases to trimming and J lost 4 bases; unmatched junction nucleotides: 9. The CDR3 covers 16 residues. CDR3 coding DNA: TGTGCCAGCAGCGTGATAGCGGGAGGCCCCGCAGATACGCAGTATTTT. This sequence encodes CASSVIAGGPADTQYF.

The chain combines TRBV5-1 with TRBJ2-3; D is undetermined. Germline lookup yields CDR1 SGHRS and CDR2 YFSETQ. The ends were cut back, 2 bases at V and 4 bases at J, with 20 bases in the middle. The CDR3 contains 17 residues. For the CDR3, the DNA is TGCGCCAGCAGCTTCGCCCCTAGTTTTCCCGGACCAGATACGCAGTATTTT. The encoded protein is CASSFAPSFPGPDTQYF.

The V call is TRBV5-4, the J call TRBJ2-7; 8 bases are a match to TRBD1. In germline, CDR1 is SGHNT, CDR2 YYREEE (reference sequence). V was pared by 4 bases and J by 5 bases, with 14 bases of the junction left unmatched. CDR3 length: 16 amino acids. The CDR3 region has the DNA TGTGCCAGCAGCCTTGGCCAGGACAGGGCTACGGACGAGCAGTACTTC. Translating it yields CASSLGQDRATDEQYF.

The chain recombines TRBV5-6 with TRBJ2-4; a possible D gene is TRBD1 (5 bases). Germline CDR1 SGHDT, CDR2 YYEEEE. The CDR3 length is 15 residues. V lost 1 base, J lost 2 bases, and 10 bases lay in between. The CDR3 reads CASSLRGDPKNIQYF. The CDR3 bases are TGTGCCAGCAGCTTGAGGGGTGATCCCAAAAACATTCAGTACTTC.

This chain joins TRBV15 and TRBJ2-7; unclear D gene. Germline values: CDR1 LNHNV, CDR2 YYDKDF (reference sequence). V was cut by 0 bases and J by 6 bases, with 12 bases left in between. This CDR3 contains 14 residues. CDR3 nucleotide sequence: TGTGCCACCAGCAGAGAACCGGGTAGCCGCGAGCAGTACTTC. It specifies CATSREPGSREQYF. The full variable domain, rest sourced from reference TRBV15 and TRBJ2-7, is DAMVIQNPRYQVTQFGKPVTLSCSQTLNHNVMYWYQQKSSQAPKLLFHYYDKDFNNEADTPDNFQSRRPNTSFCFLDIRSPGLGDTAMYLCATSREPGSREQYFGPGTRLTVT.

This clone has only one observation. The CDR3, as DNA: TGTGCCACCAGCAAAACACAGGGGGCTAATCAGCCCCAGCATTTT. Amino acids: CATSKTQGANQPQHF. This chain links TRBV15 with TRBJ1-5; 9 positions match TRBD1. Trimming cost V 4 bases and J 4 bases; bases outside gene matches: 5. The CDR3 has 15 amino acids. CDR1 and CDR2 (germline): LNHNV, YYDKDF (reference sequence).

The chain joins TRBV5-1 to TRBJ2-7; 7 nucleotides line up with TRBD1. V gave up 3 bases and J gave up 4 bases; unmatched junction bases: 7. Germline CDR1 is SGHRS and CDR2 is YFSETQ. This CDR3 contains 14 residues. The CDR3 DNA is TGCGCCAGCAGCTGGGACAGACACCTATACGAGCAGTACTTC. Amino acid sequence: CASSWDRHLYEQYF. The whole variable domain, remainder taken from reference TRBV5-1 and TRBJ2-7, is KAGVTQTPRYLIKTRGQQVTLSCSPISGHRSVSWYQQTPGQGLQFLFEYFSETQRNKGNFPGRFSGRQFSNSRSEMNVSTLELGDSALYLCASSWDRHLYEQYFGPGTRLTVT.

V gene TRBV12-5 combines with J gene TRBJ2-7; 8 bases fit TRBD2. Germline V gives CDR1 LGHNT, CDR2 FRNRAP. The CDR3 runs 15 residues. The V and J ends lost 6 bases and 3 bases, in that order; junction bases with no gene match: 10. The CDR3 loop is CASGTLTSAHYEQYF. The CDR3 nucleotides are TGTGCTAGTGGCACTTTGACTAGCGCCCACTACGAGCAGTACTTC.

The chain combines TRBV5-1 with TRBJ2-5, with 7 bases identical to TRBD2. The germline CDR1 and CDR2 sequences are SGHRS and YFSETQ. After removal of 0 bases from V and 3 bases from J, the junction contained 5 bases not matched to a gene. The CDR3 is made up of 15 amino acids. The CDR3 region has the DNA TGCGCCAGCAGCTTGGTTACAGCGGGAAAAGAGACCCAGTACTTC. Protein: CASSLVTAGKETQYF.

V is TRBV6-1 and J is TRBJ2-3, with unresolved D. Germline assignment: CDR1 MNHNS and CDR2 SASEGT. The V end was cut by 6 bases, the J end by 2 bases, with 15 bases between. CDR3 length: 15 amino acids. In DNA form, the CDR3 reads TGTGCCAGCAGCCTAGACACCATCCACACAGATACGCAGTATTTT. Translation: CASSLDTIHTDTQYF.

CDR3 coding DNA: TGTGCCAGCAGCCCGCGACAGGGCTATACGCAGTATTTT. Translating gives CASSPRQGYTQYF. The chain employs TRBV9 and TRBJ2-3; TRBD1 matches 7 bases. The CDR3 has 13 residues. Germline V CDR1 and CDR2: SGDLS, YYNGEE. After removal of 4 bases from V and 7 bases from J, the junction contained 6 bases not matched to a gene.

The chain joins TRBV30 to TRBJ1-1, with D possibly TRBD1 on 5 matching bases. The V end was cut by 8 bases, the J end by 0 bases, with 10 bases between. Germline loops: CDR1 GTSNPN, CDR2 SVGIG (reference sequence). The length of the CDR3 is 12 residues. The CDR3 protein is CAGGRMNTEAFF. The CDR3 coding sequence is TGTGCCGGGGGGAGAATGAACACTGAAGCTTTCTTT.

This chain joins TRBV28 and TRBJ1-4, with D tentatively TRBD1 (5 bases). Deletions cut 8 bases from V and 5 bases from J, with 18 bases between. The germline V gene has CDR1 MDHEN and CDR2 SYDVKM. The CDR3 is 15 amino acids. The CDR3 reads CASGGLGPPNEKLFF. Written as DNA, the CDR3 is TGTGCCAGCGGGGGACTGGGGCCTCCAAATGAAAAACTGTTTTTT.

The genes are TRBV27 and TRBJ2-7; a possible D gene is TRBD1 (5 bases). The length of the CDR3 is 13 residues. V was shortened by 3 bases and J by 3 bases, with 9 bases between the two germline ends. The germline gives CDR1 MNHEY, CDR2 SMNVEV (reference sequence). In DNA form, the CDR3 reads TGTGCCAGCAGTTTTCAGGGCGTCTACGAGCAGTACTTC. Protein sequence: CASSFQGVYEQYF.

The chain has TRBV10-3 and TRBJ1-1; D not resolved. V lost 8 bases, J lost 5 bases, and 9 bases lay in between. The germline V gene encodes CDR1 ENHRY and CDR2 SYGVKD. The CDR3 contains 11 residues. The CDR3 DNA reads as TGTGCCATCGGAAGTAGAACTGAAGCTTTCTTT. It yields the protein CAIGSRTEAFF.